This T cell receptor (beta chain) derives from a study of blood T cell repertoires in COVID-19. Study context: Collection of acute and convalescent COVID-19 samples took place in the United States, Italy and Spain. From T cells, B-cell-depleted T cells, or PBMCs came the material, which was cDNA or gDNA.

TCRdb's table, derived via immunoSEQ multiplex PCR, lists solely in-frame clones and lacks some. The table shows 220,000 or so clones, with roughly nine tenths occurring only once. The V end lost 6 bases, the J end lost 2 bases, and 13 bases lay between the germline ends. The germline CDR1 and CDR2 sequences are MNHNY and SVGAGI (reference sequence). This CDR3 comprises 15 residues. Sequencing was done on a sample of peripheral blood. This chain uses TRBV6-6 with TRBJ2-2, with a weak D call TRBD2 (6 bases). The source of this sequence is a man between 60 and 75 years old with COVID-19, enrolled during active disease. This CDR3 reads CASSLGTVNTGELFF. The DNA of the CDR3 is TGTGCCAGCAGCCTTGGGACTGTAAACACCGGGGAGCTGTTTTTT.